This entry lists 31 T cell receptor beta chains sequenced from one sample in a study of T cell repertoires in cytomegalovirus infection. TCRdb reanalysed the reads using MiXCR and keeps one entry per CDR3 protein. Of approximately 700,000 distinct CDR3 sequences listed, 35% to 40% are singletons. Specimen: PBMCs. These TCRs come from a human donor in good health (CMV status not recorded). Some clones in this sample may be carry-over from other donors' samples.

This clonotype was recorded a few times. CDR3 residues: CASSDRRRQYF. CDR3 nucleotides: TGTGCCAGCAGCGATAGGCGTCGACAGTACTTC. The V call is TRBV14, the J call TRBJ2-5; D is uncertain. This CDR3 spans 11 amino acids. With 5 bases removed from V and 11 bases from J, the gap between germline ends came to 12 bases. Germline CDR1 is SGHDN and CDR2 is FVKESK.

This clonotype has a handful of counts. The chain employs TRBV4-2 and TRBJ1-3, with D possibly TRBD1 on 5 matching bases. Germline values: CDR1 LGHNA, CDR2 YNFKEQ. This CDR3 spans 17 amino acids. V was trimmed by 1 base and J by 0 bases, leaving 13 bases between them. The CDR3 coding sequence is TGTGCCAGCAGCCAAGGGGGACTACAGGACTCTGGAAACACCATATATTTT. Protein product: CASSQGGLQDSGNTIYF.

The genes are TRBV23-1 and TRBJ2-3; 12 bases fit TRBD1. TRBV23-1 is sorted into the ORF group, with uncertain function. V lost 0 bases to trimming and J lost 4 bases; unmatched junction nucleotides: 5. CDR3 length: 17 residues. Here the CDR3 DNA reads TGCGCCAGCAGTCAATCGGGGACAGGGGGCCTCGCAGATACGCAGTATTTT. Protein product: CASSQSGTGGLADTQYF.

This clonotype has more than one count but fewer than ten. The chain combines TRBV29-1 with TRBJ1-2, with 8 bases lining up with TRBD1. J gave up 8 bases and V 7 bases, and 6 bases lay outside the gene matches. The germline V gene has CDR1 SQVTM and CDR2 ANQGSEA. This CDR3 spans 11 amino acids. CDR3 sequence: CSGQGAEGYTF. CDR3 nucleotide sequence: TGCAGCGGTCAGGGGGCGGAGGGCTACACCTTC.

Worth noting for this clonotype: This may come from a read error, since a much larger clone is one base off. The chain joins TRBV7-2 to TRBJ2-3; D is unclear. The CDR3 is made up of 16 amino acids. Looked up from germline, CDR1 is SGHTA and CDR2 is FQGNSA. V was cut by 4 bases and J by 2 bases, with 16 bases left in between. Here the CDR3 DNA reads TGTGCCAGCAGCTCGGTAGGACGGGTGTACACAGATACGCAGTATTTT. Translated, it gives CASSSVGRVYTDTQYF. The full variable domain, its missing parts supplied by reference TRBV7-2 and TRBJ2-3, is GAGVSQSPSNKVTEKGKDVELRCDPISGHTALYWYRQSLGQGLEFLIYFQGNSAPDKSGLPSDRFSAERTGGSVSTLTIQRTQQEDSAVYLCASSSVGRVYTDTQYFGPGTRLTVL.

This clonotype is judged medium-sized. The V and J genes are TRBV7-2 and TRBJ2-5; D may match TRBD1 or TRBD2 (5 bases each). The V end was cut by 5 bases, the J end by 5 bases, with 18 bases between. In germline, CDR1 is SGHTA, CDR2 FQGNSA. CDR3 length equals 15 residues. Written as DNA, the CDR3 is TGTGCCAGCAGCCAAATCATTCACCGGGGCGAGACCCAGTACTTC. Translation: CASSQIIHRGETQYF.

V usage is TRBV29-1 and J usage is TRBJ1-1; maybe TRBD1 (6 bases). V was cut by 7 bases and J by 0 bases, with 18 bases left in between. This CDR3 has 15 amino acids. Looked up from germline, CDR1 is SQVTM and CDR2 is ANQGSEA. CDR3 residues: CSANRPQGMNTEAFF. Here the CDR3 DNA reads TGCAGCGCCAACCGACCCCAGGGGATGAACACTGAAGCTTTCTTT.

The chain joins TRBV4-1 to TRBJ2-1, with a tentative D call TRBD2 (5 bases). This CDR3 comprises 13 residues. From germline, CDR1 is MGHRA and CDR2 YSYEKL. With 4 bases removed from V and 9 bases from J, the gap between germline ends came to 13 bases. DNA of the CDR3: TGCGCCAGCAGCCCCGGGGTTCCCCCTGAGCAGTTCTTC. Translated, it gives CASSPGVPPEQFF.

The table lists this clonotype with a count of one. One end of the junction fails to match germline, which may point to a read error. The chain is built from TRBV12-3 or TRBV12-4 and TRBJ2-2; the D is unclear. The length of the CDR3 is 12 residues. In nucleotides, the CDR3 is TGTGCCAGCGGTTTGGCGTCCCTGGAGCTGTTTTTT. It specifies CASGLASLELFF.

This clonotype showed up many times. The chain links TRBV28 to TRBJ1-2; D gene unclear. The germline gives CDR1 MDHEN, CDR2 SYDVKM. This CDR3 is built from 13 residues. The germline V and J ends were trimmed by 4 bases and 3 bases, with 9 bases remaining between them. CDR3 sequence reads: CASSSLDDYGYTF. The CDR3 region has the DNA TGTGCCAGCAGTTCTCTGGACGACTATGGCTACACCTTC.

This clonotype appeared many times. The V call is TRBV28, the J call TRBJ1-5; D is undetermined. Trimming shortened V by 3 bases and J by 9 bases, and 12 bases separated the two germline ends. The CDR3 sequence is 13 residues long. Germline V gene lookup returns CDR1 MDHEN and CDR2 SYDVKM. The CDR3 coding sequence is TGTGCCAGCAGTTTTGTTGGTGAACGGCCCCAGCATTTT. It yields the protein CASSFVGERPQHF.

The chain joins TRBV5-1 to TRBJ2-3; 8 bases match TRBD1. The CDR3 contains 16 residues. J was trimmed by 0 bases and V by 4 bases; bases with no gene match: 7. CDR1 and CDR2 from the germline V gene are SGHRS and YFSETQ. CDR3 in amino acids: CASSEGQGPSTDTQYF. CDR3 bases: TGCGCCAGCAGCGAAGGACAGGGCCCTAGCACAGATACGCAGTATTTT.

In the case of this clonotype: A much larger clone lies one base from this, so it may be a read error. The genes are TRBV7-2 and TRBJ2-1; D not resolved. Looked up from germline, CDR1 is SGHTA and CDR2 is FQGNSA. CDR3 length: 13 amino acids. CDR3 nucleotides: TGTGCCTGCAGCTTAAACCCCTACAATGAGCAGTTCTTC. Protein: CACSLNPYNEQFF.

The rearrangement links TRBV19 to TRBJ2-2; D is unclear. Per the germline V gene, CDR1 is LNHDA and CDR2 is SQIVND (reference sequence). The germline V and J ends were trimmed by 2 bases and 8 bases, with 15 bases remaining between them. The CDR3 runs to 15 residues. Here the CDR3 DNA reads TGTGCCAGTAGTATAATTGTTGGGGTTGAGGGGGAGCTGTTTTTT. It encodes CASSIIVGVEGELFF.

At least ten counts were recorded for this clonotype. The chain links TRBV7-2 to TRBJ2-5; 7 bases map to TRBD1. The CDR3 is 14 amino acids. Trimming cost V 7 bases and J 2 bases; bases outside gene matches: 7. Germline loops: CDR1 SGHTA, CDR2 FQGNSA. This CDR3 is CASTLDRDQETQYF. The CDR3 DNA reads TGTGCCAGCACTCTTGACAGGGATCAAGAGACCCAGTACTTC.

The chain couples TRBV11-1 to TRBJ1-4, with D unresolved. This CDR3 is built from 10 residues. V lost 8 bases and J 3 bases, leaving 1 base between the germline ends. Germline CDR1 SGHAT, CDR2 FQDESV (reference sequence). The CDR3 DNA is TGTGCCAGCCCTAATGAAAAACTGTTTTTT. Translation gives CASPNEKLFF.

The chain combines TRBV20-1 with TRBJ1-1, with D perhaps matching TRBD1 (5 bases). V was clipped by 5 bases and J by 0 bases, with 16 bases between them. The CDR3 runs to 15 residues. CDR1 is DFQATT and CDR2 is SNEGSKA in the germline V gene (reference sequence). This CDR3 is CSARQQSSMNTEAFF. In DNA form, the CDR3 reads TGCAGTGCTCGACAGCAGTCCTCCATGAACACTGAAGCTTTCTTT.

This clonotype was seen only a few times. The V call is TRBV7-4, the J call TRBJ1-3, with D perhaps TRBD1 (6 bases). In germline, CDR1 is SGHVT, CDR2 SQSDAQ. The CDR3 spans 16 residues. Trimming left V 5 bases short and J 5 bases short, with 19 bases between. The CDR3 reads CASSPRAGGSRNTIYF. The CDR3 nucleotides read TGTGCCAGCAGCCCCAGGGCGGGGGGCTCCAGAAACACCATATATTTT.

The gene calls are TRBV20-1 and TRBJ2-7; D remains ambiguous. CDR1 and CDR2 from the germline V gene are DFQATT and SNEGSKA (reference sequence). The CDR3 covers 14 residues. The V gene lost 0 bases and the J gene lost 0 bases, with 9 bases spanning the gap. CDR3 DNA sequence: TGCAGTGCTAGAGATCTTGGGATCTCCTACGAGCAGTACTTC. This encodes CSARDLGISYEQYF.

As concerns this clonotype: Compared with germline, one end of the junction differs, possibly owing to a read error. The chain links TRBV28 to TRBJ2-7; 7 positions agree with TRBD1. The CDR3 consists of 15 residues. Germline assignment: CDR1 MDHEN and CDR2 SYDVKM. DNA for the CDR3: TGTTCCAGCAGAGGAGCACAGGGGCTTTCCTACGAGCAGTACTTC. Residues: CSSRGAQGLSYEQYF.

This clonotype was seen ten or more times. This chain uses TRBV7-2 with TRBJ2-7; possibly TRBD1 for D (6 bases). The CDR3 spans 15 residues. Trimming took off 7 bases at V and 0 bases at J, with 16 bases between the two ends. In germline, CDR1 is SGHTA, CDR2 FQGNSA. CDR3: CASTKDSTSSYEQYF. The CDR3 coding sequence is TGTGCCAGCACAAAGGACAGCACGAGCTCCTACGAGCAGTACTTC.

This clonotype was recorded only once. This rearrangement joins TRBV20-1 to TRBJ1-1; 9 positions agree with TRBD1. This CDR3 comprises 10 residues. Germline values: CDR1 DFQATT, CDR2 SNEGSKA (reference sequence). The V gene end was trimmed by 5 bases and the J gene end by 11 bases; junction bases not matched to a gene: 3. CDR3 loop: CSAGDRGAFF. The CDR3 DNA reads TGCAGTGCTGGTGACAGGGGGGCTTTCTTT.

This clonotype was observed a few times. The junction and the germline gene differ at one end; a read error may be behind it. V is TRBV4-1 and J is TRBJ2-7; 9 nucleotides line up with TRBD1. This CDR3 has 15 amino acids. Germline lookup yields CDR1 MGHRA and CDR2 YSYEKL. This chain's CDR3 is CSSSIDRGLSYEQYF. The DNA of the CDR3 is TGCTCCAGCAGCATAGACAGGGGGTTATCCTACGAGCAGTACTTC.

The chain couples TRBV10-3 to TRBJ1-4; perhaps TRBD1 as D (6 bases). CDR1 is ENHRY and CDR2 is SYGVKD in the germline V gene. This CDR3 spans 15 amino acids. Trimming stripped 5 bases from V and 0 bases from J, with 10 bases between. CDR3 DNA: TGTGCCATCAGTCAGCCAGGGGCAACTAATGAAAAACTGTTTTTT. The encoded protein is CAISQPGATNEKLFF.

This clonotype was counted only a few times. This chain links TRBV7-9 with TRBJ1-1, with a tentative D call TRBD1 (5 bases). Germline CDR1 is SEHNR and CDR2 is FQNEAQ (reference sequence). V was shortened by 6 bases and J by 6 bases, with 20 bases between the two germline ends. This CDR3 region has 15 residues. The CDR3 bases are TGTGCCAGCAGTCCGACTCGACAGTTAGGGGCTGAAGCTTTCTTT. Its protein is CASSPTRQLGAEAFF.

Ten or more counts support this clonotype. The rearrangement links TRBV7-2 to TRBJ2-7, with TRBD2 as a possible D gene (6 bases). V was pared by 4 bases and J by 4 bases, with 8 bases between. Per germline, CDR1 SGHTA and CDR2 FQGNSA. This CDR3 has 12 amino acids. In DNA, the CDR3 is TGTGCCAGCAGCTCGGCGGGATACGAGCAGTACTTC. Encoded protein: CASSSAGYEQYF.

The chain uses TRBV28 and TRBJ2-2; TRBD1 matches at 8 bases. This CDR3 region has 15 residues. Trimming removed 2 bases from V and 7 bases from J; junction bases left unmatched: 6. CDR1 MDHEN and CDR2 SYDVKM come from the germline V gene. The CDR3: CASSLQGAEDGELFF. CDR3 nucleotide sequence: TGTGCCAGCAGTTTACAGGGGGCTGAGGACGGGGAGCTGTTTTTT. Full variable domain (rest looked up from reference TRBV28 and TRBJ2-2): DVKVTQSSRYLVKRTGEKVFLECVQDMDHENMFWYRQDPGLGLRLIYFSYDVKMKEKGDIPEGYSVSREKKERFSLILESASTNQTSMYLCASSLQGAEDGELFFGEGSRLTVL.

This clonotype was counted a few times. The chain uses TRBV2 and TRBJ2-1; the D gene is possibly TRBD2 (5 bases). Deletions cut 5 bases from V and 6 bases from J, with 14 bases between. The CDR3 spans 14 residues. The germline CDR1 and CDR2 sequences are SNHLY and FYNNEI. For the CDR3, the DNA is TGTGCCAGCAGTAAGGACTCCCCCGGCAATGAGCAGTTCTTC. Residues: CASSKDSPGNEQFF.

The rearrangement joins TRBV7-9 to TRBJ2-6; tentative D call: TRBD1 (7 bases). Deletions cut 1 base from V and 6 bases from J, with 13 bases between. The CDR3 runs 16 residues. CDR1 SEHNR and CDR2 FQNEAQ come from the germline V gene (reference sequence). Here the CDR3 DNA reads TGTGCCAGCAGCTTAGGTGGAGGGGGCGAGGCCAACGTCCTGACTTTC. It is translated as CASSLGGGGEANVLTF.

This clonotype has more than one count but fewer than ten. The J gene is TRBJ2-3, the V gene TRBV11-2; 10 bases line up with TRBD2. CDR1 is SGHAT, CDR2 FQNNGV, per germline. J gave up 5 bases and V 4 bases, and 6 bases lay outside the gene matches. CDR3 length: 15 amino acids. CDR3 sequence (DNA): TGTGCCAGCAGCTCTTCCAGCGGGAGGGGAGATACGCAGTATTTT. Translation gives CASSSSSGRGDTQYF.

The chain couples TRBV7-6 to TRBJ2-7; no definite D call. The CDR3 has 12 residues. Trimming took 5 bases from V and 2 from J, leaving 7 bases between them. Germline CDR1 is SGHVS and CDR2 is FNYEAQ. The CDR3 DNA follows: TGTGCCAGCAGCGCACAAACCTACGAGCAGTACTTC. Protein sequence: CASSAQTYEQYF.